Listed here is a single TCR beta chain. Its antigen is still unknown. Stated treatment: 15 to 20 received Ad26.COV2.S at low or high dose, single or two shots; about 5 received placebo; per-sample allocation not given. Day 63 after the first injection of vaccine or placebo was the sampling time. It was Wuhan-strain SARS-CoV-2 spike that the Ad26 vaccine vector expressed. This sample is part of a study of Ad26.COV2.S vaccination and SARS-CoV-2 variants. Study in general: A participant enrolled in the COV1001 Ad26.COV2.S trial arm provided the sample.

The study's findings and limits: Non-spike TCR breadth showed similarity between vaccine and placebo recipients. Measurements of TCR breadth and depth may have given underestimates of the total T cell responses.

TCRdb's copy holds only in-frame clones and misses some; the assay was immunoSEQ multiplex PCR. The sample lists hundreds of thousands of clones, around nine tenths occurring once. V was clipped by 2 bases and J by 0 bases, with 9 bases between them. The CDR3 contains 15 residues. Germline loops: CDR1 MNHEY, CDR2 SVGAGI. The sample in question was peripheral blood, obtained in a trial of Ad26.COV2.S vaccine versus placebo. V and J are TRBV6-5 and TRBJ2-3; D remains unclear. This sequence originates from a person between 18 and 59 years old who received the Ad26.COV2.S COVID-19 vaccine or a placebo. The CDR3: CASSYRAPSTDTQYF. The DNA for the CDR3 is TGTGCCAGCAGTTACCGAGCGCCTAGCACAGATACGCAGTATTTT.